Listed below are T cell receptor beta chains from one sample, sequenced in a study of blood T cell repertoires in COVID-19. Libraries were prepared by immunoSEQ multiplex PCR; TCRdb keeps only in-frame clonotypes and omits some of them. The table lists some 49,000 clones, about four fifths of them singletons. Sample: peripheral blood. Receptors were obtained from a woman aged 80 or over with COVID-19, enrolled during active disease. Both conserved end residues are part of each CDR3. The D gene is left open where the match is weak. The listing skips clone size in some rows; elsewhere it reads once, few, many or a size class.

j_call clone_size d_call v_call cdr3_nt cdr3_aa
TRBJ1-1 . . TRBV29-1 TGCAGGGCCGGACACCAGAACACTGAAGCTTTCTTT CRAGHQNTEAFF
TRBJ1-1 . TRBD1 TRBV14 TGTGCCAGCAGCCGACAGGGTTATTCTGAAGCTTTCTTT CASSRQGYSEAFF
TRBJ1-3 . . TRBV7-2 TGTGCCAGCAGCTTAGACCCAGGCTCTGGAAACACCATATATTTT CASSLDPGSGNTIYF
TRBJ2-7 . . TRBV9 TGTGCCAGCAGCGTGGGGTTCCAGGGCCCCGATACCTTCTACGAGCAGTACTTC CASSVGFQGPDTFYEQYF
TRBJ2-2 . TRBD2 TRBV15 TGTGCCACCAGCAAAGCGGGAAGGACCGGGGAGCTGTTTTTT CATSKAGRTGELFF
TRBJ2-2 . TRBD2 TRBV5-1 TGCGCCAGCACGGCTAGCGGGTCGATCACCGGGGAGCTGTTTTTT CASTASGSITGELFF
TRBJ1-2 once . TRBV6-6 TGTGCCAGCAGTAAACGGGGACAAACTCCCGGCTACACCTTC CASSKRGQTPGYTF
TRBJ1-3 . . TRBV19 TGTGCCAGTAGTATAAGAGCCTCTGGAAACACCATATATTTT CASSIRASGNTIYF
TRBJ2-1 . TRBD2 TRBV11-2 TGTGCCAGCAGCTTAAGAGAGCTAGCGGGAGATCCCTACAATGAGCAGTTCTTC CASSLRELAGDPYNEQFF
TRBJ2-7 . TRBD1 TRBV7-6 TGTGCCAGCAGCTTAGGGGCCGGGACAGTCTACGAGCAGTACTTC CASSLGAGTVYEQYF